The present TCR beta chain was sequenced within a study of T cells after yellow fever vaccination. Study-level results: The booster response re-showed most primary clones: more than 95% CD4, approximately 86% CD8.

The germline gives CDR1 SGHTA, CDR2 FQGNSA. This CDR3 spans 14 amino acids. Trimming cost V 5 bases and J 10 bases; bases outside gene matches: 6. Universal primer sites and UMIs were introduced during 5'RACE template-switching synthesis of TCR cDNA. TCRdb used MiXCR to reprocess the 5' RACE reads, holding one entry per CDR3 protein. The data show roughly 500,000 distinct CDR3 sequences, with 15% to 20% seen just once and roughly an eighth held by the top ten. As regards this clonotype: Its antigen is currently unknown. The CDR3 ends on some other residue instead of the conserved phenylalanine or tryptophan, so this is likely a read error.

The sample was PBMCs, taken 15 days after the yellow fever booster vaccination. This chain uses TRBV7-2 with TRBJ1-4, with 11 bases that match TRBD1. This TCR came from a man aged 30 to 39 who received the YFV17D yellow fever vaccine. CDR3 coding DNA: TGTGCCAGCAGCCCGGGACAGGGGGAAGGAAAACTGTTTTCT. It specifies CASSPGQGEGKLFS.